This T cell receptor (beta chain) was identified during a study of T cells in Graves' hyperthyroidism and ophthalmopathy. Reasons for excluding patients were uncontrolled infection, other autoimmune disease, pregnancy or lactation. Orbital computed tomography and thyroid ultrasound, together with serum TRAb and thyroxine and clinical symptoms, were used for diagnoses. In its sample, this clonotype was seen many times. The antigen remains undetermined. RNA transcripts yielded amplified TCR beta CDR3 regions. A first-round RT-PCR of the TCR CDR3 used the HTBI primer set. TCRdb re-analysed the multiplex PCR reads in MiXCR, keeping a single row per CDR3 protein. The sample contains more than 550,000 distinct CDR3 sequences, around 16% of which appear only once. Regarding the study as a whole: Ophthalmopathy stood apart from stable hyperthyroidism in a 13 V-J model.

Specimen: blood. This TCR derives from a man aged 50-60 years with Graves' hyperthyroidism.

The CDR3 loop reads CASSRPHAEQYF. CDR3 in DNA: TGTGCCAGCAGCCGCCCTCATGCCGAGCAGTACTTC. The rearrangement links TRBV11-2 to TRBJ2-7; no clear D gene. Germline assignment: CDR1 SGHAT and CDR2 FQNNGV. Trimming removed 5 bases at V and 6 bases at J, with 11 bases between. The CDR3 runs to 12 residues. Using reference TRBV11-2 and TRBJ2-7 for the parts outside the CDR3, the full variable domain is EAGVAQSPRYKIIEKRQSVAFWCNPISGHATLYWYQQILGQGPKLLIQFQNNGVVDDSQLPKDRFSAERLKGVDSTLKIQPAKLEDSAVYLCASSRPHAEQYFGPGTRLTVT.